These 26 T cell receptor beta chains came from one sample sequenced in a study of cytomegalovirus exposure and HLA in healthy donors. The primer mix had 60 Vbeta and 13 Jbeta primers. Here immunoSEQ multiplex PCR was the method, and the copy in TCRdb shows in-frame clones only, minus some. The table records some 190,000 clones, 82% of them present only once. The sequenced sample was PBMCs. These TCRs come from a man in his forties in good health and CMV-seronegative.

V gene TRBV6-5 combines with J gene TRBJ2-7; 12 bases line up with TRBD2. Germline CDR1 reads MNHEY; CDR2 reads SVGAGI. The V and J ends lost 6 bases and 6 bases, in that order; junction bases with no gene match: 9. The CDR3 has 15 amino acids. The CDR3 DNA follows: TGTGCCAGCAGGCTAGCTAGCGGGGGGGCCCTCGAGCAGTACTTC. The encoded protein is CASRLASGGALEQYF.

This clone showed up just once. This chain joins TRBV27 and TRBJ1-2, with TRBD1 matching over 8 bases. With V trimmed by 4 bases and J by 4 bases, 8 bases remained unmatched. The CDR3 totals 15 residues. The germline CDR1 and CDR2 sequences are MNHEY and SMNVEV (reference sequence). The CDR3 DNA is TGTGCCAGCAGTTCTCCGGGACAGGCCCTCTATGGCTACACCTTC. Translating gives CASSSPGQALYGYTF.

Comment on this clone: The same CDR3 arises from other DNA sequences in this sample as well. The chain employs TRBV4-1 and TRBJ2-2, with D tentatively TRBD1 (5 bases). This CDR3 is 15 amino acids long. V was pared by 6 bases and J by 3 bases, with 14 bases between. Per germline, CDR1 MGHRA and CDR2 YSYEKL. This CDR3 reads CASSPGFPDTGELFF. The CDR3 DNA is TGCGCCAGCAGTCCAGGGTTTCCGGACACCGGGGAGCTGTTTTTT.

The chain employs TRBV19 and TRBJ1-5; D unresolved. The V end lost 4 bases, the J end lost 1 base, and 17 bases lay between the germline ends. Germline CDR1 LNHDA, CDR2 SQIVND (reference sequence). The CDR3 sequence is 17 residues long. The CDR3 region is CASSTSGVGKSNQPQHF. DNA of the CDR3: TGTGCCAGTAGTACCAGCGGGGTTGGGAAGAGCAATCAGCCCCAGCATTTT. The whole variable domain, remainder taken from reference TRBV19 and TRBJ1-5, is DGGITQSPKYLFRKEGQNVTLSCEQNLNHDAMYWYRQDPGQGLRLIYYSQIVNDFQKGDIAEGYSVSREKKESFPLTVTSAQKNPTAFYLCASSTSGVGKSNQPQHFGDGTRLSIL.

In regard to this clone: At one end the junction does not follow the germline gene, possibly because of a read error. This chain links TRBV4-3 with TRBJ2-1; TRBD2 agrees at 8 bases. CDR1 and CDR2 from the germline V gene are LGHNA and YSLEER. CDR3 size: 15 residues. The CDR3 protein is CASTQVAGNYNEQFF. CDR3 coding DNA: TGCGCCAGCACCCAAGTAGCGGGAAACTACAATGAGCAGTTCTTC.

The chain has TRBV4-3 and TRBJ2-7; 10 bases align to TRBD2. This CDR3 comprises 15 residues. Trimming took 1 base from V and 5 from J; bases not matched to a gene: 5. Germline V lookup: CDR1 LGHNA, CDR2 YSLEER. CDR3 nucleotide sequence: TGCGCCAGCAGCCAAGGAGCGGGAGGGAGGCACGAGCAGTACTTC. Encoded protein: CASSQGAGGRHEQYF.

The rearrangement uses TRBV9 and TRBJ2-5, with D possibly being TRBD1 (5 bases). Germline V lookup: CDR1 SGDLS, CDR2 YYNGEE. The CDR3 covers 14 residues. Deletions cut 4 bases from V and 5 bases from J, with 15 bases between. The DNA of the CDR3 is TGTGCCAGCAGCACAGCAGGGTCTAGGGAGACCCAGTACTTC. It translates to CASSTAGSRETQYF.

The rearrangement uses TRBV6-6 and TRBJ1-5, with D possibly matching TRBD1 (5 bases). With 2 bases removed from V and 4 bases from J, the gap between germline ends came to 12 bases. Germline V gene data show CDR1 as MNHNY and CDR2 as SVGAGI (reference sequence). CDR3 length: 15 residues. The CDR3 DNA sequence: TGTGCCAGCAGTTACGGGGGGGTTGGTAATCAGCCCCAGCATTTT. Translating it yields CASSYGGVGNQPQHF.

This chain links TRBV7-2 with TRBJ1-2; a weak D match, TRBD1 (5 bases). The V gene lost 5 bases and the J gene lost 6 bases, with 19 bases spanning the gap. Germline assignment: CDR1 SGHTA and CDR2 FQGNSA. The CDR3 totals 15 residues. The CDR3 sequence is CASSKTSRTRNGYTF. Here the CDR3 DNA reads TGTGCCAGCAGCAAGACTTCCAGGACACGGAATGGCTACACCTTC.

This chain connects TRBV18 to TRBJ1-1; 9 positions agree with TRBD1. This CDR3 is 17 amino acids long. Trimming removed 4 bases from V and 6 bases from J; junction bases left unmatched: 15. From germline, CDR1 is KGHSH and CDR2 LQKENI. CDR3 sequence reads: CASSLRSFPGQGSEAFF. CDR3 DNA sequence: TGTGCCAGCTCACTAAGGTCATTCCCGGGACAGGGTTCTGAAGCTTTCTTT.

The rearrangement links TRBV4-3 to TRBJ2-2; D might be TRBD2 (5 bases). In germline, CDR1 is LGHNA, CDR2 YSLEER. The germline V and J ends were trimmed by 4 bases and 0 bases, with 12 bases remaining between them. The CDR3 consists of 16 residues. In DNA form, the CDR3 reads TGCGCCAGCAGCCGTGGACTGCTGGCGAACACCGGGGAGCTGTTTTTT. It encodes CASSRGLLANTGELFF.

CDR3 loop: CASAEWGGTSHGYTF. CDR3 in DNA: TGTGCCAGCGCAGAATGGGGAGGGACTAGTCATGGCTACACCTTC. J is TRBJ1-2 and V is TRBV5-6, with a weak D call TRBD1 (5 bases). This CDR3 spans 15 amino acids. V was cut by 7 bases and J by 6 bases, with 22 bases left in between. The germline V gene encodes CDR1 SGHDT and CDR2 YYEEEE.

This sequence joins TRBV27 and TRBJ1-3; tentative D call: TRBD1 (6 bases). Trimming removed 2 bases from V and 1 base from J, with 6 bases in between. The CDR3 spans 14 residues. CDR1 and CDR2 from the germline V gene are MNHEY and SMNVEV (reference sequence). In nucleotides, the CDR3 is TGTGCCAGCAGTTTAAGGGGGTCTGGAAACACCATATATTTT. Protein: CASSLRGSGNTIYF.

The chain combines TRBV7-9 with TRBJ2-3, with D possibly TRBD2 on 5 matching bases. Germline values: CDR1 SEHNR, CDR2 FQNEAQ (reference sequence). V lost 1 base and J 6 bases, leaving 14 bases between the germline ends. This CDR3 comprises 15 residues. The CDR3 region is CASSLVGVASDTQYF. The DNA of the CDR3 is TGTGCCAGCAGCTTAGTGGGAGTGGCCTCCGATACGCAGTATTTT.

The rearrangement uses TRBV19 and TRBJ2-1; 10 bases fit TRBD2. This CDR3 comprises 17 residues. Germline CDR1 is LNHDA and CDR2 is SQIVND (reference sequence). V trimming: 3 bases; J trimming: 3 bases; junction bases outside the gene matches: 8. The CDR3 reads CASSIGASGGSYNEQFF. For the CDR3, the DNA is TGTGCCAGTAGTATTGGGGCTAGCGGGGGCAGCTACAATGAGCAGTTCTTC.

The V and J genes are TRBV28 and TRBJ2-7; no clear D. The germline V and J ends were trimmed by 1 base and 2 bases, with 9 bases remaining between them. Germline values: CDR1 MDHEN, CDR2 SYDVKM. CDR3 size: 14 residues. The CDR3 sequence: CASSLLTRTYEQYF. CDR3 bases: TGTGCCAGCAGTTTATTGACGCGGACCTACGAGCAGTACTTC.

DNA for the CDR3: TGTGCCAGCAGTCCCAGGGCAAACTATGGCTACACCTTC. This gives the protein CASSPRANYGYTF. The chain combines TRBV28 with TRBJ1-2; the D gene is possibly TRBD1 (5 bases). CDR1 and CDR2 (germline): MDHEN, SYDVKM. The CDR3 is 13 amino acids. V was shortened by 5 bases and J by 2 bases, with 9 bases between the two germline ends.

J is TRBJ1-5 and V is TRBV19, with 10 bases identical to TRBD1. V lost 5 bases, J lost 5 bases, and 6 bases stayed unmatched. Germline V lookup: CDR1 LNHDA, CDR2 SQIVND (reference sequence). There are 15 residues in the CDR3. Here the CDR3 reads CASSPRTGGDQPQHF. The CDR3 nucleotides are TGTGCCAGTAGTCCTCGGACAGGGGGGGATCAGCCCCAGCATTTT.

The chain employs TRBV27 and TRBJ2-1; the match to TRBD2 covers 12 bases. V gave up 3 bases and J gave up 4 bases; unmatched junction bases: 7. Germline CDR1 reads MNHEY; CDR2 reads SMNVEV (reference sequence). This CDR3 region has 17 residues. The CDR3 loop reads CASSLLLAGGPYNEQFF. The CDR3 coding sequence is TGTGCCAGCAGTTTGTTGCTAGCGGGGGGGCCGTACAATGAGCAGTTCTTC.

The CDR3 sequence is CASSAGITDTQYF. The CDR3 DNA reads as TGTGCCAGCAGTGCCGGGATCACAGATACGCAGTATTTT. This chain joins TRBV6-6 and TRBJ2-3; weak D call: TRBD2 (5 bases). Trimming took off 5 bases at V and 2 bases at J, with 8 bases between the two ends. The CDR3 loop spans 13 amino acids. Germline-derived CDR1 and CDR2 are MNHNY and SVGAGI (reference sequence).

In DNA, the CDR3 is TGTGCCAGCAGCTTAGAAACAGGGGCGACTTATCAGCCCCAGCATTTT. Residues: CASSLETGATYQPQHF. The chain combines TRBV7-6 with TRBJ1-5; the match to TRBD1 covers 7 bases. The CDR3 consists of 16 residues. Trimming cost V 1 base and J 5 bases; bases outside gene matches: 8. The germline V gene encodes CDR1 SGHVS and CDR2 FNYEAQ.

Note on this clone: Other DNA sequences within the sample encode an identical CDR3. The chain recombines TRBV11-2 with TRBJ2-3; TRBD2 matches at 8 bases. V lost 3 bases to trimming and J lost 3 bases; unmatched junction nucleotides: 8. The CDR3 totals 16 residues. Per the germline V gene, CDR1 is SGHAT and CDR2 is FQNNGV. In DNA, the CDR3 is TGTGCCAGCAGCTTCGGGGGGGGCGGGTTGACAGATACGCAGTATTTT. It encodes CASSFGGGGLTDTQYF. The whole variable domain, filled in from reference TRBV11-2 and TRBJ2-3, reads EAGVAQSPRYKIIEKRQSVAFWCNPISGHATLYWYQQILGQGPKLLIQFQNNGVVDDSQLPKDRFSAERLKGVDSTLKIQPAKLEDSAVYLCASSFGGGGLTDTQYFGPGTRLTVL.

This chain links TRBV19 with TRBJ1-2; 7 bases are a match to TRBD1. Per the germline V gene, CDR1 is LNHDA and CDR2 is SQIVND (reference sequence). This CDR3 region has 13 residues. V dropped 5 bases and J dropped 4; count of bases not matched to a gene: 4. The CDR3 coding sequence is TGTGCCAGTAGTCCCGGGACAGCCTATGGCTACACCTTC. Translating it yields CASSPGTAYGYTF.

This clone came up a few times. The CDR3 reads CASSPTRGLAGVIHEQYF. In DNA form, the CDR3 reads TGTGCCAGCAGCCCGACCCGGGGACTAGCGGGAGTGATCCACGAGCAGTACTTC. The chain employs TRBV7-2 and TRBJ2-7, with TRBD2 matching over 14 bases. Germline V gene data show CDR1 as SGHTA and CDR2 as FQGNSA. CDR3 size: 18 residues. Germline trimming cut 5 bases from V and 5 bases from J; bases unmatched to any gene: 14.

DNA of the CDR3: TGTGCCAGCAGCTTCGGGGAGTACTCCTACGAGCAGTACTTC. Translated, it gives CASSFGEYSYEQYF. The chain carries TRBV5-4 and TRBJ2-7; D possibly corresponds to TRBD2 (5 bases). Between the trimmed V and J ends, which lost 2 bases and 0 bases, there was a span of 9 bases. CDR3 length: 14 residues. Germline V gives CDR1 SGHNT, CDR2 YYREEE (reference sequence).

The rearrangement uses TRBV7-9 and TRBJ2-7, with D possibly TRBD1 on 7 matching bases. The CDR3 length is 11 residues. Germline loops: CDR1 SEHNR, CDR2 FQNEAQ (reference sequence). Between the trimmed V and J ends, which lost 4 bases and 7 bases, there was a span of 8 bases. The CDR3 here is CASSSGGEQYF. The CDR3 region has the DNA TGTGCCAGCAGCTCAGGGGGGGAGCAGTACTTC.